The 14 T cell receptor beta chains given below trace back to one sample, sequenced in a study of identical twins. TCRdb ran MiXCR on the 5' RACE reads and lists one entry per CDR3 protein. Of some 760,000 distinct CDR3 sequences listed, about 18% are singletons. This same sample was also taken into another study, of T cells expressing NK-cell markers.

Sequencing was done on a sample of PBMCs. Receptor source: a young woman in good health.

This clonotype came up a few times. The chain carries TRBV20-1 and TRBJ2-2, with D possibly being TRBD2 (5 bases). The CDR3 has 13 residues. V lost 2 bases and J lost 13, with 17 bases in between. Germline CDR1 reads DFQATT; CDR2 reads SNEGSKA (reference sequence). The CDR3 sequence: CSARNTRGERLFF. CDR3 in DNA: TGCAGTGCTAGAAATACCCGGGGAGAGAGGCTGTTTTTT.

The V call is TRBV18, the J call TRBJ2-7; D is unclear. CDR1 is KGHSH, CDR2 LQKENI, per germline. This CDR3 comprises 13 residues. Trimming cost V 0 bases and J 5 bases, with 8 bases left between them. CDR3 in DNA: TGTGCCAGCTCACCACCAGGGCTCGACGAGCAGTACTTC. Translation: CASSPPGLDEQYF. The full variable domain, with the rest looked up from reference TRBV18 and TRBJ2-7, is NAGVMQNPRHLVRRRGQEARLRCSPMKGHSHVYWYRQLPEEGLKFMVYLQKENIIDESGMPKERFSAEFPKEGPSILRIQQVVRGDSAAYFCASSPPGLDEQYFGPGTRLTVT.

The CDR3 spells CASRPGTGFGQYF. The CDR3 DNA is TGTGCCAGCAGGCCCGGGACAGGGTTCGGGCAGTACTTC. The chain combines TRBV7-9 with TRBJ2-7; 9 bases align to TRBD1. The CDR3 is made up of 13 amino acids. Germline loops: CDR1 SEHNR, CDR2 FQNEAQ (reference sequence). The J segment lost 9 bases and the V segment lost 6 bases, leaving 9 bases of the junction unmatched. The complete variable domain, with remaining parts taken from reference TRBV7-9 and TRBJ2-7, reads DTGVSQNPRHKITKRGQNVTFRCDPISEHNRLYWYRQTLGQGPEFLTYFQNEAQLEKSRLLSDRFSAERPKGSFSTLEIQRTEQGDSAMYLCASRPGTGFGQYFGPGTRLTVT.

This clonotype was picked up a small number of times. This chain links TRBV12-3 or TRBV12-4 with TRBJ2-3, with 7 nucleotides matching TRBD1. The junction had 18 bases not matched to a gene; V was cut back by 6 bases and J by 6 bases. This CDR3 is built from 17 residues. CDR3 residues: CASSRTRQGVRSDTQYF. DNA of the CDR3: TGTGCCAGCAGCCGAACCCGACAGGGAGTAAGATCTGATACGCAGTATTTT.

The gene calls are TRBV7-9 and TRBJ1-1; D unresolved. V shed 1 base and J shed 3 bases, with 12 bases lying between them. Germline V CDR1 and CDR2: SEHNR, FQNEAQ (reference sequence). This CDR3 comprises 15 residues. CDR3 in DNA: TGTGCCAGCAGCTTAGGGGGTTCGGGGTACACTGAAGCTTTCTTT. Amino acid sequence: CASSLGGSGYTEAFF.

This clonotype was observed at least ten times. CDR3 protein: CASSSRQGSSGELFF. The CDR3 DNA reads as TGCGCCAGCAGCTCTAGACAGGGATCGAGCGGGGAGCTGTTTTTT. The chain carries TRBV5-1 and TRBJ2-2; 7 bases are a match to TRBD1. Germline assignment: CDR1 SGHRS and CDR2 YFSETQ. The CDR3 is 15 amino acids. Trimming removed 3 bases from V and 7 bases from J; junction bases left unmatched: 9.

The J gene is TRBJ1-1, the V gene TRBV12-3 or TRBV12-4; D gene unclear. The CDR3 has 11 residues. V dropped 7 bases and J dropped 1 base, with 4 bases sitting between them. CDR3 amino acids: CASTWNTEAFF. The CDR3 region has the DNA TGTGCCAGCACGTGGAACACTGAAGCTTTCTTT.

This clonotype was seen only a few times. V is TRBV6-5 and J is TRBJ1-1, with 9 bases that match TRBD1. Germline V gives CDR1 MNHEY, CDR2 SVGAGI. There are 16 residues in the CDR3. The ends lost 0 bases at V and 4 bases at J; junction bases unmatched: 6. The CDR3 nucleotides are TGTGCCAGCAGTTACTCTCAACAGGGGGCGGGCACTGAAGCTTTCTTT. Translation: CASSYSQQGAGTEAFF.

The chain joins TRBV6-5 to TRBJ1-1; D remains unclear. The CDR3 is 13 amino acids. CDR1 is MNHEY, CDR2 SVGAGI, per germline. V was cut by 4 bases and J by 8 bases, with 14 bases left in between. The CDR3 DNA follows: TGTGCCAGCAGTTCCCATCCTGATTCAGAAGCTTTCTTT. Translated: CASSSHPDSEAFF.

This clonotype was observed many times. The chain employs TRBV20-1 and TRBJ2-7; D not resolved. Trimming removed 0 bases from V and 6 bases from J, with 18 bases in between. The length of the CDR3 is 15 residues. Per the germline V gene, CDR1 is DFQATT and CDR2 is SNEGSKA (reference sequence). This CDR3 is CSAREKSDSPTEQYF. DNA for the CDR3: TGCAGTGCTAGAGAGAAGAGTGACTCCCCAACCGAGCAGTACTTC.

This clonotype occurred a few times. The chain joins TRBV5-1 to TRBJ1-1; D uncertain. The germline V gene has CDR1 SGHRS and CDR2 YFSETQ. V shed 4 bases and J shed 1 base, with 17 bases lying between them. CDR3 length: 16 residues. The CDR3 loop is CASSRGDTVTNTEAFF. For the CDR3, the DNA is TGCGCCAGCAGCCGGGGAGACACGGTTACGAACACTGAAGCTTTCTTT.

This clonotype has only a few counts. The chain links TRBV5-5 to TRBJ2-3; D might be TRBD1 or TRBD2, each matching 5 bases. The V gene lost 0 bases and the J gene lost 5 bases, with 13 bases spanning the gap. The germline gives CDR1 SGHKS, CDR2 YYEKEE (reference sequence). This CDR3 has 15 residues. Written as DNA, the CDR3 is TGTGCCAGCAGCTTGGGGCAGGGTGGGGGAGATACGCAGTATTTT. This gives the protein CASSLGQGGGDTQYF.

CDR3 DNA: TGTGCCAGCAGCGTGGGGACCGGGACTTCCCGAAACACAGATACGCAGTATTTT. Its protein is CASSVGTGTSRNTDTQYF. This chain joins TRBV9 and TRBJ2-3; possible D gene TRBD2, 6 bases. V was trimmed by 2 bases and J by 2 bases, leaving 21 bases between them. This CDR3 is 18 amino acids long. Germline CDR1 reads SGDLS; CDR2 reads YYNGEE. The whole variable domain, remainder taken from reference TRBV9 and TRBJ2-3, is DSGVTQTPKHLITATGQRVTLRCSPRSGDLSVYWYQQSLDQGLQFLIQYYNGEERAKGNILERFSAQQFPDLHSELNLSSLELGDSALYFCASSVGTGTSRNTDTQYFGPGTRLTVL.

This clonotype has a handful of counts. CDR3 bases: TGTGCCAGCAGCTTTCGGTCGGTAGCGGGCCTCCTTAGCTCTGGGGCCAACGTCCTGACTTTC. It specifies CASSFRSVAGLLSSGANVLTF. The chain has TRBV5-6 and TRBJ2-6; 7 bases map to TRBD2. The V segment lost 2 bases and the J segment 0 bases; nucleotides outside the gene matches: 17. This CDR3 spans 21 amino acids. The germline gives CDR1 SGHDT, CDR2 YYEEEE. Drawing the rest from reference TRBV5-6 and TRBJ2-6, the complete variable domain is DAGVTQSPTHLIKTRGQQVTLRCSPKSGHDTVSWYQQALGQGPQFIFQYYEEEERQRGNFPDRFSGHQFPNYSSELNVNALLLGDSALYLCASSFRSVAGLLSSGANVLTFGAGSRLTVL.